The 20 T cell receptor beta chains presented below share a single source sample, sequenced in a study of response to subunit inactivated influenza vaccine. In TCRdb, the RT-PCR reads were re-called with MiXCR into one record per CDR3 protein. The top ten hold roughly 7.6% of the sample, which has about 650,000 distinct CDR3 sequences, 12% to 15% seen once. Here the sequenced sample was PBMCs from blood, taken about 14 days before vaccination. These receptor sequences come from a man aged 50 to 60 who received an inactivated influenza vaccine.

The chain links TRBV20-1 to TRBJ1-5; D gene ambiguous. The CDR3 is 14 residues long. V shed 5 bases and J shed 4 bases, with 15 bases lying between them. The germline CDR1 and CDR2 sequences are DFQATT and SNEGSKA (reference sequence). CDR3 sequence (DNA): TGCAGTGCTGCTCCGGCCCTTGAAAATCAGCCCCAGCATTTT. Translated: CSAAPALENQPQHF.

The gene calls are TRBV27 and TRBJ2-7, with 9 nucleotides matching TRBD1. CDR1 MNHEY and CDR2 SMNVEV come from the germline V gene (reference sequence). V lost 4 bases, J lost 4 bases, and 11 bases stayed unmatched. The CDR3 covers 16 residues. The CDR3 region has the DNA TGTGCCAGCAGTTCCCCGGACAGGGGAGGTGGATACGAGCAGTACTTC. Residues: CASSSPDRGGGYEQYF.

Only a few counts were recorded for this clonotype. V and J are TRBV20-1 and TRBJ2-7, with 14 bases fitting TRBD2. The CDR3 totals 15 residues. CDR1 and CDR2 from the germline V gene are DFQATT and SNEGSKA (reference sequence). V was clipped by 3 bases and J by 2 bases; unmatched bases: 3. The CDR3 spells CSARGLAGAPYEQYF. The CDR3 coding sequence is TGCAGTGCTAGGGGACTAGCGGGAGCTCCCTACGAGCAGTACTTC.

In this sample, this clonotype turned up a few times. The chain couples TRBV7-9 to TRBJ2-7; D may be TRBD1 or TRBD2 (5 bases each). The CDR3 loop spans 15 amino acids. Deletions cut 1 base from V and 9 bases from J, with 19 bases between. CDR1 and CDR2 from the germline V gene are SEHNR and FQNEAQ (reference sequence). CDR3 loop: CASSLVRDRVIVQYF. CDR3 DNA: TGTGCCAGCAGCTTAGTTCGGGACCGGGTTATAGTGCAGTACTTC.

The chain recombines TRBV9 with TRBJ2-3; a possible D gene is TRBD2 (6 bases). CDR1 and CDR2 (germline): SGDLS, YYNGEE. This CDR3 is 14 amino acids long. V was shortened by 0 bases and J by 6 bases, with 11 bases between the two germline ends. CDR3 coding DNA: TGTGCCAGCAGCGTAGTTTTGGGAGGCGATACGCAGTATTTT. Residues: CASSVVLGGDTQYF.

In this sample, this clonotype turned up many times. CDR3 protein: CASSLGPSPYEQYF. The CDR3 DNA reads TGCGCCAGCAGCTTGGGGCCGTCCCCCTACGAGCAGTACTTC. The rearrangement links TRBV5-1 to TRBJ2-7, with D hard to call. Germline lookup yields CDR1 SGHRS and CDR2 YFSETQ. V lost 0 bases and J 2 bases, leaving 9 bases between the germline ends. This CDR3 has 14 amino acids. The whole variable domain, filled in from reference TRBV5-1 and TRBJ2-7, reads KAGVTQTPRYLIKTRGQQVTLSCSPISGHRSVSWYQQTPGQGLQFLFEYFSETQRNKGNFPGRFSGRQFSNSRSEMNVSTLELGDSALYLCASSLGPSPYEQYFGPGTRLTVT.

This chain uses TRBV7-9 with TRBJ2-1; 7 bases map to TRBD1. Trimming took 7 bases from V and 12 from J; bases not matched to a gene: 15. CDR1 is SEHNR and CDR2 is FQNEAQ in the germline V gene (reference sequence). This CDR3 has 14 residues. CDR3 in DNA: TGTGCCAGCAAACCCCCGGGACAGAGTGTCCGGCAGTTCTTC. It is translated as CASKPPGQSVRQFF.

This clonotype was observed a handful of times. This chain links TRBV9 with TRBJ1-2; maybe TRBD1 (5 bases). The CDR3 spans 14 residues. Germline V gives CDR1 SGDLS, CDR2 YYNGEE. V lost 0 bases and J 7 bases, leaving 13 bases between the germline ends. The CDR3 nucleotides are TGTGCCAGCAGCGTAGCTTCGGGGAGGGGTGGCTACACCTTC. It yields the protein CASSVASGRGGYTF.

This clonotype was seen a few times. The chain is built from TRBV11-2 and TRBJ2-7; 8 bases agree with TRBD2. Germline V CDR1 and CDR2: SGHAT, FQNNGV. Trimming took 3 bases from V and 4 from J; bases not matched to a gene: 8. The length of the CDR3 is 15 residues. The CDR3 region is CASSFRLAGLYEQYF. Written as DNA, the CDR3 is TGTGCCAGCAGCTTCCGGCTAGCGGGCCTGTACGAGCAGTACTTC.

This clonotype has more than one count but fewer than ten. This chain joins TRBV4-2 and TRBJ1-3; D may be TRBD1 (6 bases). V lost 1 base to trimming and J lost 4 bases, with 17 bases between them. This CDR3 has 17 residues. Germline-derived CDR1 and CDR2 are LGHNA and YNFKEQ. CDR3 DNA sequence: TGTGCCAGCAGCCAAGGCAGAGGGCAGGGGTCGGGAAACACCATATATTTT. Its translation: CASSQGRGQGSGNTIYF.

This clonotype has only a few counts. The V and J genes are TRBV10-3 and TRBJ1-2; 8 bases line up with TRBD1. Germline loops: CDR1 ENHRY, CDR2 SYGVKD. CDR3 length equals 15 residues. Losses at the gene ends were 2 bases for V and 5 bases for J; bases not matched to a gene: 7. The CDR3, as DNA: TGTGCCATCAGTGAGCTAACAGGGGGGTTATATGGCTACACCTTC. This codes for CAISELTGGLYGYTF.

V usage is TRBV29-1 and J usage is TRBJ2-1, with D perhaps matching TRBD2 (5 bases). The CDR3 length is 12 residues. Per the germline V gene, CDR1 is SQVTM and CDR2 is ANQGSEA. V lost 7 bases and J 4 bases, leaving 11 bases between the germline ends. CDR3 region: CSGQEGYNEQFF. As DNA, the CDR3 is TGCAGCGGCCAAGAGGGATACAATGAGCAGTTCTTC.

The chain employs TRBV5-5 and TRBJ2-1; D is undetermined. Per the germline V gene, CDR1 is SGHKS and CDR2 is YYEKEE (reference sequence). The CDR3 consists of 14 residues. Trimming stripped 2 bases from V and 3 bases from J, with 9 bases between. The CDR3 DNA follows: TGTGCCAGCAGCTTTCAGGAAGACTACAATGAGCAGTTCTTC. Its translation: CASSFQEDYNEQFF.

The chain carries TRBV3-1 and TRBJ2-1; D possibly corresponds to TRBD1 (5 bases). Germline values: CDR1 LGHDT, CDR2 YNNKEL (reference sequence). V lost 5 bases and J 0 bases, leaving 11 bases between the germline ends. This CDR3 has 15 residues. CDR3 sequence: CASSADTSSYNEQFF. In DNA form, the CDR3 reads TGTGCCAGCAGCGCGGACACGAGCTCCTACAATGAGCAGTTCTTC.

This clonotype was counted at least ten times. The chain has TRBV6-9 and TRBJ2-7; D is ambiguous. This CDR3 comprises 16 residues. Germline lookup yields CDR1 MNHGY and CDR2 SVAAGI. Trimming took 2 bases from V and 4 from J, leaving 18 bases between them. The CDR3: CASSYKIGQEKYEQYF. The CDR3 DNA reads TGTGCCAGCAGTTATAAAATCGGCCAGGAGAAATACGAGCAGTACTTC.

This chain connects TRBV5-5 to TRBJ1-1; D is undetermined. Trimming took 2 bases from V and 1 from J, leaving 9 bases between them. CDR1 is SGHKS and CDR2 is YYEKEE in the germline V gene (reference sequence). The CDR3 consists of 14 residues. The CDR3 DNA reads as TGTGCCAGCAGCTTTAACGGGAAGAACACTGAAGCTTTCTTT. It codes for CASSFNGKNTEAFF. Drawing the rest from reference TRBV5-5 and TRBJ1-1, the complete variable domain is DAGVTQSPTHLIKTRGQQVTLRCSPISGHKSVSWYQQVLGQGPQFIFQYYEKEERGRGNFPDRFSARQFPNYSSELNVNALLLGDSALYLCASSFNGKNTEAFFGQGTRLTVV.

The chain links TRBV20-1 to TRBJ1-2, with D unresolved. From germline, CDR1 is DFQATT and CDR2 SNEGSKA (reference sequence). CDR3 length: 10 residues. Trimming left V 6 bases short and J 4 bases short, with 6 bases between. Here the CDR3 DNA reads TGCAGTGCCCCCGGCTATGGCTACACCTTC. It codes for CSAPGYGYTF.

Many counts were recorded for this clonotype. The chain employs TRBV10-3 and TRBJ2-7; D is possibly TRBD1 or TRBD2 (5 bases each). The CDR3 is made up of 14 amino acids. V was trimmed by 3 bases and J by 2 bases, leaving 11 bases between them. Germline-derived CDR1 and CDR2 are ENHRY and SYGVKD. In DNA form, the CDR3 reads TGTGCCATCAGTGACAGGGAGATAACCTACGAGCAGTACTTC. This gives the protein CAISDREITYEQYF.

The chain joins TRBV6-2 or TRBV6-3 to TRBJ2-7, with 7 bases that match TRBD1. V dropped 10 bases and J dropped 2; count of bases not matched to a gene: 11. The CDR3 sequence is 14 residues long. CDR1 and CDR2 (germline): MNHEY, SVGEGT. CDR3 coding DNA: TGTGCCACCACGACAGGGCGATCCGCCTACGAGCAGTACTTC. Encoded protein: CATTTGRSAYEQYF.

This sequence joins TRBV6-5 and TRBJ1-5, with TRBD1 matching 9 bases. Looked up from germline, CDR1 is MNHEY and CDR2 is SVGAGI. This CDR3 contains 19 residues. V was pared by 2 bases and J by 0 bases, with 11 bases of the junction left unmatched. CDR3 sequence reads: CASSYNRPGQGYSNQPQHF. DNA for the CDR3: TGTGCCAGCAGTTACAACCGACCGGGACAGGGTTATAGCAATCAGCCCCAGCATTTT.